The 25 T cell receptor beta chains presented below share a single source sample, sequenced in a study of T cells in Graves' hyperthyroidism and ophthalmopathy. Amplification targeted TCR beta CDR3 regions from RNA transcripts. The primer set for the first-round RT-PCR of the TCR CDR3 was HTBI. TCRdb re-analysed the multiplex PCR reads in MiXCR, keeping a single row per CDR3 protein. Of approximately 500,000 distinct CDR3 sequences listed, around 46% were seen once; the top ten hold around 8%. Sequencing input: peripheral blood or thyroid tissue (not recorded which). All receptors come from a woman under 30 with Graves' hyperthyroidism.

The chain recombines TRBV7-2 with TRBJ1-5, with 7 bases fitting TRBD1. CDR3 length: 15 amino acids. After removal of 3 bases from V and 5 bases from J, the junction contained 7 bases not matched to a gene. CDR1 SGHTA and CDR2 FQGNSA come from the germline V gene. The CDR3 DNA sequence: TGTGCCAGCAGCTTCCGCCAGGGGGTGGATCAGCCCCAGCATTTT. This gives the protein CASSFRQGVDQPQHF.

This clonotype showed up many times. The rearrangement links TRBV5-6 to TRBJ2-5; 8 nucleotides line up with TRBD1. Trimming at V came to 1 base and at J to 5 bases, leaving 7 bases not matched to a gene. The CDR3 is 15 residues long. CDR1 SGHDT and CDR2 YYEEEE come from the germline V gene. The CDR3 loop reads CASSLNRGTRETQYF. The CDR3 nucleotides read TGTGCCAGCAGCTTGAACAGGGGGACCAGGGAGACCCAGTACTTC.

This clonotype appeared a few times. The chain recombines TRBV10-3 with TRBJ2-1; TRBD2 is a possible D gene (5 bases). The CDR3 contains 12 residues. Germline-derived CDR1 and CDR2 are ENHRY and SYGVKD. V was cut by 2 bases and J by 15 bases, with 14 bases left in between. CDR3: CAISEKVGEWFF. The CDR3 DNA reads as TGTGCCATCAGTGAGAAGGTCGGGGAGTGGTTCTTC.

This clonotype has ten or more counts. The chain combines TRBV12-3 or TRBV12-4 with TRBJ2-5; no clear D. CDR3 length: 11 amino acids. The V and J ends lost 1 base and 12 bases respectively, with 9 bases between them. In DNA form, the CDR3 reads TGTGCCAGCAGTTTAGGAATAGCCGAGTACTTC. It translates to CASSLGIAEYF.

This clonotype was recorded at least ten times. The V and J genes are TRBV5-6 and TRBJ2-5; D tentatively reads TRBD1 or TRBD2 (5 bases each). V was cut by 0 bases and J by 4 bases, with 10 bases left in between. Germline V CDR1 and CDR2: SGHDT, YYEEEE. CDR3 length equals 14 residues. The CDR3 protein is CASSLAEGRETQYF. CDR3 nucleotide sequence: TGTGCCAGCAGCTTGGCCGAGGGACGAGAGACCCAGTACTTC.

The sample holds many counts of this clonotype. The CDR3 loop is CATSDPGHDQETQYF. Here the CDR3 DNA reads TGTGCCACCAGCGATCCGGGACACGACCAAGAGACCCAGTACTTC. The rearrangement uses TRBV24-1 and TRBJ2-5; TRBD1 might be the D (6 bases). Germline CDR1 KGHDR, CDR2 SFDVKD. Trimming shortened V by 7 bases and J by 0 bases, and 14 bases separated the two germline ends. The CDR3 spans 15 residues.

This clonotype was seen ten or more times. In DNA form, the CDR3 reads TGTGCCAGCAGCTATGGGAACTCTGGGGCCAACGTCCTGACTTTC. It encodes CASSYGNSGANVLTF. The J gene is TRBJ2-6, the V gene TRBV7-3, with D unclear. Germline V lookup: CDR1 SGHTA, CDR2 FQGTGA. V was shortened by 4 bases and J by 0 bases, with 7 bases between the two germline ends. The CDR3 runs to 15 residues.

Worth noting for this clonotype: The junction shows a germline mismatch at one end, possibly a read error. The rearrangement uses TRBV12-3 or TRBV12-4 and TRBJ2-3; D perhaps matches TRBD1 (6 bases). This CDR3 contains 14 residues. In nucleotides, the CDR3 is TGTGCCGGCAGTCCCCGAGGGGGTGTAGCTACGCAGTATTTT. This translates into CAGSPRGGVATQYF.

This clonotype was seen just once. The chain is built from TRBV2 and TRBJ2-4; TRBD2 is a possible D gene (5 bases). The CDR3 is 14 amino acids. Per germline, CDR1 SNHLY and CDR2 FYNNEI. The V gene lost 3 bases and the J gene lost 3 bases, with 9 bases spanning the gap. CDR3 amino acids: CASSEGRGKNIQYF. The CDR3 bases are TGTGCCAGCAGTGAGGGCCGGGGCAAAAACATTCAGTACTTC.

This clonotype has just one count. One base away lies a much larger clone, so this may be a sequencing read error. The V and J genes are TRBV7-8 and TRBJ2-1, with D tentatively TRBD2 (6 bases). The V end was cut by 1 base, the J end by 12 bases, with 13 bases between. CDR3 length equals 13 residues. Germline CDR1 is SGHVS and CDR2 is FQNEAQ. The CDR3 is CASSLDTNGRQFF. CDR3 DNA sequence: TGTGCCAGCAGCTTAGATACTAACGGGAGGCAGTTCTTC.

This chain links TRBV7-2 with TRBJ1-6; 7 positions agree with TRBD1. V lost 8 bases to trimming and J lost 6 bases; unmatched junction nucleotides: 16. The CDR3 is 17 amino acids. CDR1 is SGHTA and CDR2 is FQGNSA in the germline V gene. CDR3 in DNA: TGTGCCAGCTCAGCCCCCTTTCCGGGACAGCTTAATTCACCCCTCCACTTT. Its translation is CASSAPFPGQLNSPLHF.

As regards this clonotype: One junction end does not reproduce the germline sequence, and a read error may be involved. This chain connects TRBV20-1 to TRBJ2-2, with D possibly matching TRBD2 (5 bases). From germline, CDR1 is DFQATT and CDR2 SNEGSKA (reference sequence). This CDR3 is 13 amino acids long. CDR3 residues: CSASLVFPGKLFF. The CDR3 DNA follows: TGCAGTGCTTCCCTCGTGTTTCCCGGGAAGCTGTTTTTT.

Points on this clonotype: Possible read error: a much larger clone is one base away. The DNA of the CDR3 is TGTGCCAGCAGTTACTCGGCCGGCGGGAACTACGAGCAGTACTTC. This sequence encodes CASSYSAGGNYEQYF. This sequence joins TRBV6-5 and TRBJ2-7, with a weak D call TRBD2 (6 bases). Germline CDR1 MNHEY, CDR2 SVGAGI. The V end lost 0 bases, the J end lost 3 bases, and 12 bases lay between the germline ends. This CDR3 has 15 amino acids.

A remark on this clonotype: A much larger clone differs by one base, so this may be a read error. The missing conserved phenylalanine or tryptophan at the end of this CDR3 makes a read error likely. Because the CDR3's place on the DNA is in doubt, the DNA is left out and the CDR3 is given as listed by TCRdb. The rearrangement uses TRBV30 and TRBJ2-5. Germline V gene data show CDR1 as GTSNPN and CDR2 as SVGIG (reference sequence). The CDR3 is 8 residues long, counting both termini. The CDR3 spells CALSWGYL.

The table lists this clonotype with many counts. This sequence joins TRBV20-1 and TRBJ1-3; D perhaps matches TRBD1 (5 bases). The CDR3 sequence is 13 residues long. The germline V gene has CDR1 DFQATT and CDR2 SNEGSKA (reference sequence). Trimming took 6 bases from V and 3 from J, leaving 12 bases between them. The CDR3 reads CSADIGVGNTIYF. The CDR3 coding sequence is TGCAGTGCGGATATAGGGGTTGGAAACACCATATATTTT.

In its sample, this clonotype was seen a few times. The V call is TRBV27, the J call TRBJ1-4; TRBD1 matches at 7 bases. Germline-derived CDR1 and CDR2 are MNHEY and SMNVEV (reference sequence). The junction had 7 bases not matched to a gene; V was cut back by 6 bases and J by 3 bases. The CDR3 contains 15 residues. The CDR3 sequence: CASSYNRGANEKLFF. The CDR3 DNA reads TGTGCCAGCAGCTACAACAGGGGAGCTAATGAAAAACTGTTTTTT.

The rearrangement uses TRBV15 and TRBJ1-4; the D is unclear. Germline CDR1 reads LNHNV; CDR2 reads YYDKDF (reference sequence). The CDR3 is made up of 15 amino acids. The V and J ends lost 3 bases and 5 bases respectively, with 13 bases between them. CDR3 sequence: CATSSPGGPNEKLFF. Here the CDR3 DNA reads TGTGCCACCAGCAGTCCTGGCGGCCCCAATGAAAAACTGTTTTTT.

The chain employs TRBV20-1 and TRBJ2-7; D gene uncertain. The V end was cut by 2 bases, the J end by 3 bases, with 11 bases between. The CDR3 is 13 amino acids. In germline, CDR1 is DFQATT, CDR2 SNEGSKA (reference sequence). The CDR3 nucleotides are TGCAGTGCTAGAAGGAGTGGCGGCTACGAGCAGTACTTC. Encoded protein: CSARRSGGYEQYF.

This clonotype occurred many times. This sequence joins TRBV27 and TRBJ1-1, with D perhaps matching TRBD1 (5 bases). V was trimmed by 5 bases and J by 6 bases, leaving 7 bases between them. Per germline, CDR1 MNHEY and CDR2 SMNVEV (reference sequence). There are 11 residues in the CDR3. CDR3 DNA: TGTGCCAGCAGTCGGGGCGCTGAAGCTTTCTTT. It encodes CASSRGAEAFF.

This chain joins TRBV10-3 and TRBJ2-7, with D possibly being TRBD1 (6 bases). The V end lost 10 bases, the J end lost 2 bases, and 27 bases lay between the germline ends. This CDR3 has 17 amino acids. From germline, CDR1 is ENHRY and CDR2 SYGVKD. The CDR3 sequence is CASRDMVSADLTYEQYF. In nucleotides, the CDR3 is TGTGCCAGCAGGGACATGGTTAGCGCCGACCTTACCTACGAGCAGTACTTC.

In the case of this clonotype: This may be a read error: a much more frequent sequence differs by one nucleotide. V and J are TRBV7-4 and TRBJ2-7; 10 bases line up with TRBD2. The CDR3 extends over 14 amino acids. The germline V gene has CDR1 SGHVT and CDR2 SQSDAQ. CDR3 bases: TGTGCCAGCAGTCAGCGGGAGGGCGCCTACAAGCAGTACTTC. This gives the protein CASSQREGAYKQYF.

Comment on this clonotype: One junction end does not reproduce the germline sequence, and a read error may be involved. The V and J genes are TRBV24-1 and TRBJ2-2; 7 nucleotides align to TRBD2. The length of the CDR3 is 16 residues. Germline assignment: CDR1 KGHDR and CDR2 SFDVKD. In DNA form, the CDR3 reads TGTGCCACCAGTGACCCCAGCGGGAACCTCGACAATGAGCAGTTTTTT. The encoded protein is CATSDPSGNLDNEQFF.

The chain recombines TRBV5-4 with TRBJ2-2, with 9 bases matching TRBD2. Trimming at V came to 4 bases and at J to 3 bases, leaving 13 bases not matched to a gene. The length of the CDR3 is 18 residues. Germline V CDR1 and CDR2: SGHNT, YYREEE (reference sequence). DNA of the CDR3: TGTGCCAGCAGCATAGGACTAGCGACACTACTGGACACCGGGGAGCTGTTTTTT. Protein product: CASSIGLATLLDTGELFF.

The chain carries TRBV11-2 and TRBJ2-7; 12 nucleotides align to TRBD2. The CDR3 extends over 17 amino acids. The J segment lost 2 bases and the V segment lost 5 bases, leaving 10 bases of the junction unmatched. The germline CDR1 and CDR2 sequences are SGHAT and FQNNGV. This CDR3 reads CASSLLAGGAFTYEQYF. DNA of the CDR3: TGTGCCAGCAGCCTACTAGCGGGAGGTGCATTCACCTACGAGCAGTACTTC.

Many counts were recorded for this clonotype. The chain uses TRBV6-5 and TRBJ2-5; the match to TRBD2 covers 8 bases. The CDR3 has 14 amino acids. Germline assignment: CDR1 MNHEY and CDR2 SVGAGI. J lost 5 bases, V lost 8 bases, and 10 bases had no gene match. The CDR3 coding sequence is TGTGCCAGCGGGGACACTAGCGGCCGGGAGACCCAGTACTTC. Protein: CASGDTSGRETQYF.